This T cell receptor (beta chain) derives from a study of technical replicates of blood from several donors. Generated by immunoSEQ multiplex PCR, the TCRdb table keeps only in-frame clones and is missing some. The sample holds some 80,000 clones, approximately 96% seen once. The receptor comes from a human donor in good health. Sequences were obtained from T cells isolated from PBMCs.

For the CDR3, the DNA is TGTGCCAGCAGCGTAGGAGGTACGGGAAACACCATATATTTT. It encodes CASSVGGTGNTIYF. The gene calls are TRBV9 and TRBJ1-3, with D uncertain. With 0 bases removed from V and 4 bases from J, the gap between germline ends came to 8 bases. This CDR3 has 14 amino acids. CDR1 and CDR2 from the germline V gene are SGDLS and YYNGEE. Full variable domain (rest looked up from reference TRBV9 and TRBJ1-3): DSGVTQTPKHLITATGQRVTLRCSPRSGDLSVYWYQQSLDQGLQFLIQYYNGEERAKGNILERFSAQQFPDLHSELNLSSLELGDSALYFCASSVGGTGNTIYFGEGSWLTVV.